One and the same sample provided the 27 T cell receptor beta chains below, sequenced in a study of cytotoxic CD8 clonotypes in ibrutinib-treated CLL. TCRdb's copy holds only in-frame clones and misses some; the assay was immunoSEQ multiplex PCR. The data show roughly 50,000 clones, 57% seen once. This specimen consisted of PBMCs, obtained after 24 months of ibrutinib treatment. The receptor source for this set is a human donor with chronic lymphocytic leukemia.

This clone was observed at least ten times. The chain is built from TRBV20-1 and TRBJ2-7; D unresolved. The CDR3 is made up of 11 amino acids. Trimming cost V 2 bases and J 5 bases, with 7 bases left between them. Germline loops: CDR1 DFQATT, CDR2 SNEGSKA (reference sequence). CDR3 region: CSARLLNEQYF. CDR3 bases: TGCAGTGCTAGACTTTTGAACGAGCAGTACTTC.

This clone occurred a few times. The J gene is TRBJ1-2, the V gene TRBV29-1, with a possible D match to TRBD1 (5 bases). Germline V gene sequence: CDR1 SQVTM, CDR2 ANQGSEA. The CDR3 runs to 13 residues. Trimming left V 0 bases short and J 4 bases short, with 9 bases between. Written as DNA, the CDR3 is TGCAGCGTTGAAGATCAGGGCGGCTATGGCTACACCTTC. Residues: CSVEDQGGYGYTF. Full variable domain (missing parts from reference TRBV29-1 and TRBJ1-2): SAVISQKPSRDICQRGTSLTIQCQVDSQVTMMFWYRQQPGQSLTLIATANQGSEATYESGFVIDKFPISRPNLTFSTLTVSNMSPEDSSIYLCSVEDQGGYGYTFGSGTRLTVV.

The rearrangement uses TRBV15 and TRBJ1-5, with D perhaps TRBD1 (6 bases). There are 15 residues in the CDR3. V lost 0 bases, J lost 9 bases, and 15 bases lay in between. From germline, CDR1 is LNHNV and CDR2 YYDKDF (reference sequence). The CDR3 protein is CATSREEQGSPPQHF. CDR3 DNA: TGTGCCACCAGCAGAGAGGAACAGGGAAGTCCGCCCCAGCATTTT.

This clone was recorded a few times. The rearrangement links TRBV29-1 to TRBJ2-7, with TRBD1 matching over 10 bases. The germline V gene has CDR1 SQVTM and CDR2 ANQGSEA. V gave up 6 bases and J gave up 4 bases; unmatched junction bases: 6. The CDR3 is made up of 13 amino acids. The CDR3 region is CSVGDRGLYEQYF. In nucleotides, the CDR3 is TGCAGCGTCGGGGACAGGGGATTATACGAGCAGTACTTC.

The J gene is TRBJ2-5, the V gene TRBV27; D is perhaps TRBD1 (7 bases). Trimming shortened V by 5 bases and J by 5 bases, and 18 bases separated the two germline ends. The CDR3 has 15 amino acids. Germline CDR1 is MNHEY and CDR2 is SMNVEV (reference sequence). This chain's CDR3 is CASSPFRGAGETQYF. DNA of the CDR3: TGTGCCAGCAGTCCCTTCAGGGGGGCGGGGGAGACCCAGTACTTC.

V is TRBV15 and J is TRBJ2-6; 8 nucleotides line up with TRBD1. The trim removed 3 bases at V and 2 bases at J, leaving 0 bases unmatched. Germline assignment: CDR1 LNHNV and CDR2 YYDKDF (reference sequence). This CDR3 spans 15 amino acids. The DNA of the CDR3 is TGTGCCACCAGCAGGGACAGGGCTGGGGCCAACGTCCTGACTTTC. Amino acid sequence: CATSRDRAGANVLTF.

This clone was picked up one time. J is TRBJ2-1 and V is TRBV20-1; 8 bases are shared with TRBD2. The CDR3 spans 10 residues. The germline V gene encodes CDR1 DFQATT and CDR2 SNEGSKA (reference sequence). The V gene end was trimmed by 6 bases and the J gene end by 12 bases; junction bases not matched to a gene: 4. The CDR3 region has the DNA TGCAGTGCCCCCCGGGGGGGGCAGTTCTTC. This translates into CSAPRGGQFF.

This clone was recorded a few times. The V and J genes are TRBV7-8 and TRBJ2-3, with D possibly matching TRBD1 (5 bases). This CDR3 contains 13 residues. In germline, CDR1 is SGHVS, CDR2 FQNEAQ. CDR3 sequence reads: CAASQGPPDTQYF. In nucleotides, the CDR3 is TGTGCAGCTAGTCAGGGCCCCCCAGATACGCAGTATTTT.

This clone showed up just a few times. The rearrangement uses TRBV29-1 and TRBJ1-2, with D possibly TRBD1 on 5 matching bases. The CDR3 has 11 amino acids. Deletions cut 4 bases from V and 4 bases from J, with 7 bases between. CDR1 is SQVTM, CDR2 ANQGSEA, per germline. The CDR3 region has the DNA TGCAGCGTTGGGGACGGCTATGGCTACACCTTC. It translates to CSVGDGYGYTF.

This clone appeared a single time. The chain uses TRBV7-8 and TRBJ2-1, with D perhaps assigned TRBD1 or TRBD2 (5 bases each). The V gene lost 10 bases and the J gene lost 7 bases, with 20 bases spanning the gap. CDR1 and CDR2 (germline): SGHVS, FQNEAQ. The CDR3 loop spans 14 amino acids. The CDR3 DNA sequence: TGTGCCACCTCCCCTTGGGACCCTATAAATGAGCAGTTCTTC. This encodes CATSPWDPINEQFF. Full variable domain (outside the CDR3, taken from reference TRBV7-8 and TRBJ2-1): GAGVSQSPRYKVAKRGQDVALRCDPISGHVSLFWYQQALGQGPEFLTYFQNEAQLDKSGLPSDRFFAERPEGSVSTLKIQRTQQEDSAVYLCATSPWDPINEQFFGPGTRLTVL.

This clone was seen just once. This chain joins TRBV5-1 and TRBJ2-2; D ambiguous. The CDR3 is 14 amino acids. V shed 2 bases and J shed 5 bases, with 10 bases lying between them. Germline CDR1 SGHRS, CDR2 YFSETQ. The CDR3 reads CASSLGLRTGELFF. CDR3 sequence (DNA): TGCGCCAGCAGCTTAGGTCTAAGAACCGGGGAGCTGTTTTTT.

CDR3 region: CASSFGNTGELFF. CDR3 nucleotides: TGTGCCAGCAGTTTTGGGAACACCGGGGAGCTGTTTTTT. The J gene is TRBJ2-2, the V gene TRBV2; D unresolved. This CDR3 has 13 amino acids. The V end was cut by 5 bases, the J end by 1 base, with 5 bases between. Germline loops: CDR1 SNHLY, CDR2 FYNNEI. Based on the CDR3 plus reference TRBV2 and TRBJ2-2, the full variable domain is EPEVTQTPSHQVTQMGQEVILRCVPISNHLYFYWYRQILGQKVEFLVSFYNNEISEKSEIFDDQFSVERPDGSNFTLKIRSTKLEDSAMYFCASSFGNTGELFFGEGSRLTVL.

In its sample, this clone was seen a few times. The J gene is TRBJ2-5, the V gene TRBV5-1; no reliable D call. The V gene's germline CDR1 is SGHRS and CDR2 YFSETQ. The length of the CDR3 is 14 residues. V was trimmed by 1 base and J by 5 bases, leaving 12 bases between them. DNA for the CDR3: TGCGCCAGCAGCTTGATGGGCCCGGCGGAGACCCAGTACTTC. Protein product: CASSLMGPAETQYF.

This chain connects TRBV4-1 to TRBJ1-5; 7 positions agree with TRBD1. CDR1 MGHRA and CDR2 YSYEKL come from the germline V gene. The CDR3 is 14 amino acids. Trimming took 4 bases from V and 5 from J; bases not matched to a gene: 5. The CDR3 protein is CASSLRQGDQPQHF. The CDR3 region has the DNA TGCGCCAGCAGCCTCCGACAGGGTGATCAGCCCCAGCATTTT.

V is TRBV4-1 and J is TRBJ1-2, with D tentatively TRBD1 (5 bases). This CDR3 has 17 amino acids. The germline V gene has CDR1 MGHRA and CDR2 YSYEKL. V was trimmed by 4 bases and J by 5 bases, leaving 23 bases between them. CDR3 nucleotides: TGCGCCAGCAGCCCGTCAACCGGGACCCTATCTGGGTATGGCTACACCTTC. Translating it yields CASSPSTGTLSGYGYTF.

This clone was observed many times. The chain links TRBV21-1 to TRBJ1-1; the table's TRBD1 call for D was not verified on the DNA. TRBV21-1 is designated a pseudogene. The CDR3 is 12 residues long. The CDR3 region has the DNA TGTGCCAGCCACACAACGAACACTGAAGCTTTCTTT. Amino acid sequence: CASHTTNTEAFF.

DNA for the CDR3: TGTGCCAGCAGCTTGGGTTACAGGTATAATTCACCCCTCCACTTT. This encodes CASSLGYRYNSPLHF. The chain combines TRBV4-2 with TRBJ1-6; the D gene is possibly TRBD1 (5 bases). V gave up 5 bases and J gave up 4 bases, with 12 bases separating them. Germline V gene lookup returns CDR1 LGHNA and CDR2 YNFKEQ. The CDR3 contains 15 residues.

J is TRBJ1-2 and V is TRBV19; TRBD1 agrees at 7 bases. The CDR3 extends over 14 amino acids. J was trimmed by 2 bases and V by 3 bases; bases with no gene match: 3. Germline-derived CDR1 and CDR2 are LNHDA and SQIVND (reference sequence). Written as DNA, the CDR3 is TGTGCCAGTAGTATCGGGACAGCCAACTATGGCTACACCTTC. It codes for CASSIGTANYGYTF.

The chain carries TRBV6-6 and TRBJ1-4, with D hard to call. Germline-derived CDR1 and CDR2 are MNHNY and SVGAGI (reference sequence). The CDR3 covers 12 residues. V was trimmed by 2 bases and J by 8 bases, leaving 6 bases between them. CDR3 coding DNA: TGTGCCAGCAGTTACACAGAAGAAAAACTGTTTTTT. Its protein is CASSYTEEKLFF.

The CDR3 sequence is CASSKQDISYNEQFF. DNA of the CDR3: TGCGCCAGCAGCAAACAGGACATCTCCTACAATGAGCAGTTCTTC. The chain carries TRBV10-1 and TRBJ2-1, with D possibly matching TRBD1 (5 bases). The CDR3 contains 15 residues. Germline V gene sequence: CDR1 WNHNN, CDR2 SYGVQD (reference sequence). Trimming removed 6 bases from V and 0 bases from J, with 12 bases in between.

In DNA form, the CDR3 reads TGCGCCAGCAGCCAAGACCCGTCTAGCACAGATACGCAGTATTTT. Its protein product is CASSQDPSSTDTQYF. The gene calls are TRBV4-1 and TRBJ2-3; D is undetermined. The CDR3 loop spans 15 amino acids. V gave up 0 bases and J gave up 0 bases, with 7 bases separating them. The germline CDR1 and CDR2 sequences are MGHRA and YSYEKL.

The J gene is TRBJ2-3, the V gene TRBV9; D perhaps matches TRBD1 (6 bases). The germline gives CDR1 SGDLS, CDR2 YYNGEE. The CDR3 loop spans 14 amino acids. With 3 bases removed from V and 1 base from J, the gap between germline ends came to 9 bases. As DNA, the CDR3 is TGTGCCAGCAGCGATCGGACAGGCACAGATACGCAGTATTTT. Its translation: CASSDRTGTDTQYF.

The chain links TRBV19 to TRBJ1-5, with TRBD1 matching 8 bases. The ends lost 7 bases at V and 6 bases at J; junction bases unmatched: 11. The CDR3 is 15 residues long. CDR1 LNHDA and CDR2 SQIVND come from the germline V gene (reference sequence). The CDR3 nucleotides read TGTGCCAGTAATCCGGGACAGGCATTGGGTCAGCCCCAGCATTTT. The encoded protein is CASNPGQALGQPQHF. Variable domain in full (rest from reference TRBV19 and TRBJ1-5): DGGITQSPKYLFRKEGQNVTLSCEQNLNHDAMYWYRQDPGQGLRLIYYSQIVNDFQKGDIAEGYSVSREKKESFPLTVTSAQKNPTAFYLCASNPGQALGQPQHFGDGTRLSIL.

This chain connects TRBV5-1 to TRBJ2-3; 11 bases agree with TRBD1. Germline lookup yields CDR1 SGHRS and CDR2 YFSETQ. J lost 5 bases, V lost 4 bases, and 18 bases had no gene match. CDR3 size: 19 residues. CDR3 sequence reads: CASSPHPITGTGGLDTQYF. For the CDR3, the DNA is TGCGCCAGCAGCCCCCACCCCATCACCGGGACAGGGGGGCTAGATACGCAGTATTTT.

This clone has more than one count but fewer than ten. The chain couples TRBV2 to TRBJ2-3, with D uncertain. Germline lookup yields CDR1 SNHLY and CDR2 FYNNEI. With 4 bases removed from V and 6 bases from J, the gap between germline ends came to 14 bases. CDR3 length: 14 residues. CDR3 region: CASSVFTSRDTQYF. The CDR3 DNA sequence: TGTGCCAGCAGTGTGTTTACAAGCCGGGATACGCAGTATTTT.

The V gene is TRBV20-1, the J gene TRBJ2-5; D gene unclear. Between the trimmed V and J ends, which lost 6 bases and 5 bases, there was a span of 7 bases. This CDR3 region has 10 residues. The V gene's germline CDR1 is DFQATT and CDR2 SNEGSKA (reference sequence). The CDR3 coding sequence is TGCAGTGCGAGTCCTGAGACCCAGTACTTC. As protein: CSASPETQYF.

The V gene is TRBV7-6, the J gene TRBJ2-2, with 9 bases lining up with TRBD2. The CDR3 is 18 amino acids. The germline CDR1 and CDR2 sequences are SGHVS and FNYEAQ. Germline trimming cut 5 bases from V and 3 bases from J; bases unmatched to any gene: 13. CDR3 amino acids: CASSANSRQRGDTGELFF. CDR3 nucleotides: TGTGCCAGCAGCGCGAATTCCAGACAGCGGGGGGACACCGGGGAGCTGTTTTTT.